This T cell receptor beta chain was recorded in a study of vaccination and CD4 T cells after COVID-19. Study details: Control wells got either CEFX epitopes, HIV-1 Nef peptides, or no peptide at all.

Regarding this clonotype: The antigen remains undetermined.

Researchers used the Oncomine TCR Beta short-read assay to sequence DNA from cultured CD4+ T cells. From the PCR reads, TCRdb called clonotypes with MiXCR, one entry per CDR3 protein. The top ten clones hold approximately 10% of a sample with some 18,000 distinct CDR3 sequences, 51% of them seen once. Treatment here: 10-day PBMC culture with coronavirus spike peptide pools or control peptides (ViraFEST assay). The CDR3 totals 11 residues. The V gene lost 5 bases and the J gene lost 3 bases, with 6 bases spanning the gap. Germline CDR1 and CDR2: DFQATT and SNEGSKA (reference sequence). The genes are TRBV20-1 and TRBJ2-3; unclear D gene. This clonotype was obtained from a human donor who had recovered from COVID-19. Sequencing was performed on CD4+ T cells from blood, cultured in vitro, taken before SARS-CoV-2 vaccination. CDR3 residues: CSAPTTDTQYF. CDR3 bases: TGCAGTGCTCCAACGACAGATACGCAGTATTTT.